This T cell receptor (beta chain) derives from a study of blood T cell repertoires in COVID-19. Turning to the study itself: The United States, Italy and Spain provided the acute and convalescent COVID-19 samples. PBMCs, B-cell-depleted T cells, or T cells provided the cDNA or gDNA that made up the material.

In the original workflow: The authors estimated nucleated cell counts from reference gene primer amplification. The protocol was immunoSEQ multiplex PCR, while the TCRdb copy is restricted to in-frame clones and leaves out a portion. That table is the source of V, J and clone size, and D and trimming were worked out from the DNA. The sample includes about 130,000 clones, roughly 85% seen only once; the top ten take around 6.3%. Germline CDR1 SGHKS, CDR2 YYEKEE (reference sequence). V dropped 2 bases and J dropped 6 bases, with 9 bases sitting between them. This CDR3 spans 13 amino acids. The chain recombines TRBV5-5 with TRBJ1-3, with a tentative D call TRBD1 (5 bases). The sample comprised peripheral blood. The source of this sequence is a man older than 75 with active or convalescent COVID-19. CDR3 protein: CASSFRGENTIYF. Written as DNA, the CDR3 is TGTGCCAGCAGCTTTCGGGGGGAAAACACCATATATTTT.